This T cell receptor (beta chain) was found in a study of T cell responses to AZD1222 COVID-19 vaccine. Study results and limitations: Nearly half of unique spike-specific TCRs reportedly avoided B.1.351 and B.1.1.7 mutated regions. White British ancestry dominated among donors, who included more females, and clonal diversity was possibly underestimated. Spike was spanned by vaccine-associated CD4 TCRs, which were dominant at 160-218 and 743-854. The study found Spike-specific TCR breadth and depth rose after two AZD1222 doses.

A remark on this clone: The antigen remains unidentified.

TCRdb's copy holds only in-frame clones and misses some; the assay was immunoSEQ multiplex PCR. The data contain under 150,000 clones, more than 85% of them seen just once; the ten biggest clones take up less than 2%. V dropped 6 bases and J dropped 8; count of bases not matched to a gene: 5. The length of the CDR3 is 13 residues. Germline loops: CDR1 MNHEY, CDR2 SVGAGI. Sequencing was performed on peripheral blood, taken 28 days after the second AZD1222 dose. The rearrangement links TRBV6-5 to TRBJ1-1; 11 bases are shared with TRBD1. The TCR originated in an adult who received the AZD1222 COVID-19 vaccine. The CDR3 reads CASRRTGGSEAFF. The CDR3 DNA reads as TGTGCCAGCAGACGGACAGGGGGCTCGGAAGCTTTCTTT.